This T cell receptor (beta chain) was captured in a study of cytomegalovirus exposure and HLA in healthy donors. Study outcomes and limitations: Sequencing likely generated an artifact that appeared as a cluster of highly shared sequence variants. Sequencing depth across donors, presence/absence analyses assumed, was roughly uniform. A missense variant in DCLRE1C was later tied to TCR beta V- and J-gene trimming.

Germline V lookup: CDR1 SQVTM, CDR2 ANQGSEA. The CDR3 contains 12 residues. V trimming: 1 base; J trimming: 10 bases; junction bases outside the gene matches: 7. With regard to this clone: Its antigen is unidentified.

The study ran its PCR with 60 Vbeta and 13 Jbeta primers. The data were produced by immunoSEQ multiplex PCR, yet TCRdb's version contains in-frame clones alone and is incomplete. The table records roughly 120,000 clones, 75% to 85% of them present only once. The receptor comes from a man between 35 and 55 years old in good health and CMV-seronegative. Material for sequencing was PBMCs. The chain is built from TRBV29-1 and TRBJ2-7, with 7 positions matching TRBD2. This CDR3 reads CSVEVGEGSQYF. Written as DNA, the CDR3 is TGCAGCGTTGAAGTGGGGGAGGGGAGCCAGTACTTC.